The sequence of this T cell receptor (beta chain) was determined in a study of blood T cells in healthy people across ages. The CDR3 loop spans 15 amino acids. The germline V and J ends were trimmed by 1 base and 1 base, with 7 bases remaining between them. From germline, CDR1 is SGHTA and CDR2 FQGTGA. A second PCR, run for roughly 7 to 11 cycles, used a sample-barcoded 5' primer plus a J-beta primer mix. TCRdb re-called the 5' RACE reads through MiXCR, storing one row per CDR3 protein. The table records about 730,000 distinct CDR3 sequences, roughly 41% of them present only once. The V call is TRBV7-3, the J call TRBJ2-2; no clear D. The sequenced material came from blood. The source is an older woman in good health. CDR3 loop: CASSLNHRNTGELFF. The CDR3 DNA is TGTGCCAGCAGCTTAAACCACAGGAACACCGGGGAGCTGTTTTTT.